The 25 T cell receptor beta chains in this list originate from one sample, sequenced in a study of T-cell reconstitution after alpha-beta-depleted transplantation in children. As it was prepared, the TCRbeta library received unique molecular identifiers. TCRdb passed the PCR reads through MiXCR, listing each CDR3 protein once. Here the sample spans about 480,000 distinct CDR3 sequences, approximately 12% being singletons. Sample: PBMCs from the stem cell graft donor, taken from the stem cell graft. These receptors all stem from a human donor who donated a stem cell graft to a child with combined immunodeficiency.

This clonotype was picked up many times. The CDR3 DNA reads as TGTGCCAGCACCATTATACAGGGAGGCGCTAATGAAAAACTGTTTTTT. Translation gives CASTIIQGGANEKLFF. V and J are TRBV4-2 and TRBJ1-4; weak D call: TRBD1 (6 bases). The CDR3 spans 16 residues. V was clipped by 7 bases and J by 3 bases, with 18 bases between them. Germline CDR1 is LGHNA and CDR2 is YNFKEQ.

This clonotype came up many times. V is TRBV19 and J is TRBJ2-1; the D is unclear. The CDR3 loop spans 13 amino acids. The V end was cut by 3 bases, the J end by 7 bases, with 10 bases between. The germline V gene has CDR1 LNHDA and CDR2 SQIVND (reference sequence). The CDR3 sequence: CASSMVRSNEQFF. For the CDR3, the DNA is TGTGCCAGTAGTATGGTCCGGTCTAATGAGCAGTTCTTC.

This clonotype has just a few counts. This sequence joins TRBV4-3 and TRBJ1-4, with D possibly being TRBD1 (6 bases). Trimming took off 0 bases at V and 0 bases at J, with 14 bases between the two ends. From germline, CDR1 is LGHNA and CDR2 YSLEER. The CDR3 contains 18 residues. CDR3 sequence (DNA): TGCGCCAGCAGCCAAGACGGGGGCTGGGAAACAACTAATGAAAAACTGTTTTTT. This translates into CASSQDGGWETTNEKLFF.

The gene calls are TRBV12-3 or TRBV12-4 and TRBJ2-7; D is uncertain. There are 17 residues in the CDR3. CDR3 bases: TGTGCTAGTGGCCCCGGCCCCTTACGCGGTTCGATCTACGAGCAGTACTTC. Its protein is CASGPGPLRGSIYEQYF.

This clonotype occurred a few times. J is TRBJ2-3 and V is TRBV7-2; 13 bases are a match to TRBD2. With V trimmed by 0 bases and J by 0 bases, 9 bases remained unmatched. Germline values: CDR1 SGHTA, CDR2 FQGNSA. CDR3 length equals 20 residues. This CDR3 reads CASSLALLGLAGVSTDTQYF. Here the CDR3 DNA reads TGTGCCAGCAGCTTAGCGCTGCTTGGACTAGCGGGGGTTAGCACAGATACGCAGTATTTT. The variable domain in full, completed from reference TRBV7-2 and TRBJ2-3, reads GAGVSQSPSNKVTEKGKDVELRCDPISGHTALYWYRQSLGQGLEFLIYFQGNSAPDKSGLPSDRFSAERTGGSVSTLTIQRTQQEDSAVYLCASSLALLGLAGVSTDTQYFGPGTRLTVL.

In its sample, this clonotype was seen once. A much larger clonotype is one base distant, so this may be a read error. This chain connects TRBV20-1 to TRBJ2-7, with 10 bases identical to TRBD2. The CDR3 has 14 residues. Germline loops: CDR1 DFQATT, CDR2 SNEGSKA (reference sequence). CDR3 region: CCARTSGNSYEQYF. Written as DNA, the CDR3 is TGCTGTGCTAGGACTAGCGGCAATTCCTACGAGCAGTACTTC.

The chain carries TRBV9 and TRBJ2-7; a weak D match, TRBD2 (6 bases). The CDR3 spans 15 residues. V was cut by 0 bases and J by 2 bases, with 12 bases left in between. Germline values: CDR1 SGDLS, CDR2 YYNGEE. The CDR3 sequence: CASSVAPSATYEQYF. The DNA for the CDR3 is TGTGCCAGCAGCGTAGCCCCTAGCGCGACCTACGAGCAGTACTTC.

The CDR3 nucleotides read TGCGCCAGCAGCGCCTCGGGGCCCTGGGAGACCCAGTACTTC. Translating gives CASSASGPWETQYF. The chain couples TRBV5-1 to TRBJ2-5; D assignment may be TRBD1 or TRBD2 (5 bases each). The CDR3 covers 14 residues. Germline values: CDR1 SGHRS, CDR2 YFSETQ. V dropped 4 bases and J dropped 5 bases, with 15 bases sitting between them.

This clonotype was seen a handful of times. The gene calls are TRBV12-3 or TRBV12-4 and TRBJ1-2; no clear D gene. With 6 bases removed from V and 1 base from J, the gap between germline ends came to 15 bases. The CDR3 contains 15 residues. Here the CDR3 reads CASSLGLLLNYGYTF. In DNA, the CDR3 is TGTGCCAGCAGCCTAGGCTTGCTGCTTAACTATGGCTACACCTTC.

This clonotype appeared a few times. The chain employs TRBV6-2 or TRBV6-3 and TRBJ2-1, with D unresolved. This CDR3 comprises 15 residues. Germline-derived CDR1 and CDR2 are MNHEY and SVGEGT. V was shortened by 7 bases and J by 4 bases, with 17 bases between the two germline ends. CDR3 coding DNA: TGTGCCAGCACGTCCTCACCACCCGAATACAATGAGCAGTTCTTC. Amino acids: CASTSSPPEYNEQFF.

The chain has TRBV1 and TRBJ1-4; TRBD1 is the table's D call and was not checked against the DNA. TRBV1 is designated a pseudogene. CDR3 size: 16 residues. This chain's CDR3 is CTSSQYRRVTNEKLFF. The CDR3 DNA sequence: TGCACCAGCAGCCAGTACCGCAGGGTCACTAATGAAAAACTGTTTTTT.

This clonotype was observed a single time. The rearrangement links TRBV24-1 to TRBJ2-3, with D tentatively TRBD1 (6 bases). Deletions cut 4 bases from V and 0 bases from J, with 10 bases between. The CDR3 runs to 15 residues. CDR1 is KGHDR and CDR2 is SFDVKD in the germline V gene. The DNA of the CDR3 is TGTGCCACCAGTGACCGGACAGTTAGCACAGATACGCAGTATTTT. It is translated as CATSDRTVSTDTQYF.

The rearrangement joins TRBV4-3 to TRBJ2-5, with a weak D call TRBD2 (6 bases). The CDR3 is 18 amino acids. The germline V gene has CDR1 LGHNA and CDR2 YSLEER. V was cut by 0 bases and J by 0 bases, with 17 bases left in between. The CDR3 sequence is CASSQERWGVGYQETQYF. The CDR3 bases are TGCGCCAGCAGCCAAGAACGATGGGGGGTCGGTTACCAAGAGACCCAGTACTTC.

The gene calls are TRBV28 and TRBJ2-7; maybe TRBD1 (6 bases). This CDR3 comprises 14 residues. The germline V gene has CDR1 MDHEN and CDR2 SYDVKM. Trimming cost V 7 bases and J 0 bases, with 13 bases left between them. DNA for the CDR3: TGTGCCAGCATCAAGGGACATAGCTCCTACGAGCAGTACTTC. This sequence encodes CASIKGHSSYEQYF.

Many counts were recorded for this clonotype. The V call is TRBV6-2 or TRBV6-3, the J call TRBJ2-1; possible D gene TRBD1, 6 bases. The V end was cut by 4 bases, the J end by 0 bases, with 7 bases between. The CDR3 length is 14 residues. CDR1 MNHEY and CDR2 SVGEGT come from the germline V gene. The CDR3 loop reads CASSSQGSYNEQFF. CDR3 DNA sequence: TGTGCCAGCAGTTCACAGGGCTCCTACAATGAGCAGTTCTTC.

This clonotype was observed once. This may be a read error: a much more frequent sequence differs by one nucleotide. The conserved phenylalanine or tryptophan is not found at the CDR3 terminus, so this likely reflects a read error. V is TRBV5-1 and J is TRBJ1-1; 12 bases are shared with TRBD1. Germline CDR1 SGHRS, CDR2 YFSETQ. V shed 0 bases and J 4 bases; nucleotides not matched to a gene: 1. The CDR3 has 15 residues. The CDR3 DNA is TGCGCCAGCAGCTTGGGGGGACAGGGGGCCACTGAAGCTTTCTCT. Amino acid sequence: CASSLGGQGATEAFS.

Ten or more counts support this clonotype. The rearrangement joins TRBV29-1 to TRBJ2-3, with D hard to call. CDR1 and CDR2 (germline): SQVTM, ANQGSEA. V shed 7 bases and J shed 4 bases, with 12 bases lying between them. CDR3 size: 12 residues. In DNA, the CDR3 is TGCAGCGGGGGTAGTCTCGCAGATACGCAGTATTTT. Its translation: CSGGSLADTQYF.

In the case of this clonotype: One end of the junction does not line up with germline, which may come from a read error. V usage is TRBV6-5 and J usage is TRBJ2-7; no firm D call. The CDR3 consists of 14 residues. Per the germline V gene, CDR1 is MNHEY and CDR2 is SVGAGI. The CDR3 DNA follows: TGTGCCAGCATTTACGGTGGGCCCCCCGAGGCCCCGTACTTC. It yields the protein CASIYGGPPEAPYF.

The V gene is TRBV7-8, the J gene TRBJ1-5, with D unclear. V dropped 1 base and J dropped 2 bases, with 9 bases sitting between them. CDR1 and CDR2 from the germline V gene are SGHVS and FQNEAQ. The length of the CDR3 is 15 residues. CDR3 in amino acids: CASSLVVMGNQPQHF. The CDR3 DNA is TGTGCCAGCAGCTTAGTGGTTATGGGCAATCAGCCCCAGCATTTT.

This chain links TRBV9 with TRBJ1-4; D is uncertain. Germline-derived CDR1 and CDR2 are SGDLS and YYNGEE. V lost 2 bases, J lost 9 bases, and 14 bases lay in between. The CDR3 is 14 amino acids. The CDR3 nucleotides read TGTGCCAGCAGCGTGGGCGGAGGATCTAAAAAACTGTTTTTT. It is translated as CASSVGGGSKKLFF. Based on the CDR3 plus reference TRBV9 and TRBJ1-4, the full variable domain is DSGVTQTPKHLITATGQRVTLRCSPRSGDLSVYWYQQSLDQGLQFLIQYYNGEERAKGNILERFSAQQFPDLHSELNLSSLELGDSALYFCASSVGGGSKKLFFGSGTQLSVL.

The CDR3: CASSLAAGGPTDTQYF. For the CDR3, the DNA is TGTGCCAGCAGCTTAGCTGCGGGAGGGCCCACAGATACGCAGTATTTT. The V and J genes are TRBV7-9 and TRBJ2-3, with 9 bases aligning to TRBD2. Looked up from germline, CDR1 is SEHNR and CDR2 is FQNEAQ (reference sequence). V lost 0 bases, J lost 2 bases, and 3 bases stayed unmatched. The CDR3 is made up of 16 amino acids.

The chain carries TRBV7-9 and TRBJ1-5; 8 bases map to TRBD1. The CDR3 is 14 amino acids. V was clipped by 5 bases and J by 6 bases; unmatched bases: 6. Looked up from germline, CDR1 is SEHNR and CDR2 is FQNEAQ (reference sequence). The CDR3 DNA reads as TGTGCCAGCAGCCCAACAGGGGGTCTTCAGCCCCAGCATTTT. It codes for CASSPTGGLQPQHF.

The chain links TRBV6-2 or TRBV6-3 to TRBJ2-1; D may be TRBD1 (7 bases). Germline V lookup: CDR1 MNHEY, CDR2 SVGEGT. V lost 2 bases, J lost 9 bases, and 11 bases lay in between. The CDR3 contains 13 residues. CDR3 loop: CASSYGGGGEQFF. The CDR3 bases are TGTGCCAGCAGTTACGGAGGGGGCGGTGAGCAGTTCTTC.

This clonotype was counted ten times or more. This chain connects TRBV20-1 to TRBJ2-5; 8 bases are a match to TRBD2. The CDR3 has 14 amino acids. The V gene end was trimmed by 5 bases and the J gene end by 2 bases; junction bases not matched to a gene: 7. CDR1 is DFQATT, CDR2 SNEGSKA, per germline (reference sequence). CDR3 loop: CSAPSGYEQETQYF. The CDR3 bases are TGCAGTGCTCCTAGCGGGTATGAACAAGAGACCCAGTACTTC.

This clonotype has a handful of counts. The V and J genes are TRBV4-1 and TRBJ1-1; D ambiguous. Trimming shortened V by 0 bases and J by 8 bases, and 13 bases separated the two germline ends. The germline gives CDR1 MGHRA, CDR2 YSYEKL. The CDR3 is 14 residues long. CDR3: CASSQDGVGSEAFF. The CDR3 DNA sequence: TGCGCCAGCAGCCAAGATGGCGTAGGCAGCGAAGCTTTCTTT.